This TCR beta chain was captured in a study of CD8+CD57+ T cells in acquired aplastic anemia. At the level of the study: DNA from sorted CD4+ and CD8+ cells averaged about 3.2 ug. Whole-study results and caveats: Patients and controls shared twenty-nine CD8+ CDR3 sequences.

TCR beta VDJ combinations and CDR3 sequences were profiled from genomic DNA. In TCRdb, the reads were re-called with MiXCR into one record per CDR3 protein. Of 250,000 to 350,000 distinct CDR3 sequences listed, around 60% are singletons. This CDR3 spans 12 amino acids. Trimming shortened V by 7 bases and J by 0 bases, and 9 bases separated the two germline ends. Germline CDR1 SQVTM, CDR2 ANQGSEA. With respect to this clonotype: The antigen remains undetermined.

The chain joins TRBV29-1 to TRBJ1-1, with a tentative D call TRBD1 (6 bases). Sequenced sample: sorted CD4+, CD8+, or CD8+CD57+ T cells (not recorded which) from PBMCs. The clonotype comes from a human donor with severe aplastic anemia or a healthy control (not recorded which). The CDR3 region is CSATGLNTEAFF. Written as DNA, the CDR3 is TGCAGCGCTACAGGGCTGAACACTGAAGCTTTCTTT. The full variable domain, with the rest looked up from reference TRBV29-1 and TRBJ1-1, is SAVISQKPSRDICQRGTSLTIQCQVDSQVTMMFWYRQQPGQSLTLIATANQGSEATYESGFVIDKFPISRPNLTFSTLTVSNMSPEDSSIYLCSATGLNTEAFFGQGTRLTVV.